This T cell receptor (beta chain) was identified during a study of T cells after posttransplantation cyclophosphamide. This clone was recorded many times. This same CDR3 is encoded by further DNA sequences in the sample. TCRdb keeps only in-frame clones here, not all; method: immunoSEQ multiplex PCR. The sample includes about 37,000 clones, none of them occurring once. The sequence was collected from a man aged 25 to 40 in good health and a related stem cell transplant donor. Specimen: PBMCs.

CDR3 sequence: CASSYGHLNTEAFF. CDR3 nucleotide sequence: TGTGCCAGCAGTTACGGGCACCTGAACACTGAAGCTTTCTTT. V gene TRBV6-2 or TRBV6-3 combines with J gene TRBJ1-1; no reliable D call. The germline V gene encodes CDR1 MNHEY and CDR2 SVGEGT. The V end was cut by 2 bases, the J end by 0 bases, with 7 bases between. The CDR3 spans 14 residues.